These 7 T cell receptor beta chains originate from one sample sequenced in a study of Ad26.COV2.S vaccination and SARS-CoV-2 variants. Assay used: immunoSEQ multiplex PCR; TCRdb lists only in-frame clones, some missing. The data show almost 400,000 clones, over 75% seen once. Treatment: some 19 received Ad26.COV2.S at low or high dose, single or two shots; roughly five received placebo; per-sample allocation not given. Samples came from day 63 after the first vaccine or placebo injection. The source material was peripheral blood, sampled in a trial of Ad26.COV2.S vaccine versus placebo. The receptors come from a person between 18 and 59 years old who received the Ad26.COV2.S COVID-19 vaccine or a placebo.

This clone is a singleton in its sample. The chain couples TRBV5-4 to TRBJ2-2, with 11 bases aligning to TRBD2. Losses at the gene ends were 3 bases for V and 6 bases for J; bases not matched to a gene: 13. The CDR3 length is 18 residues. Germline lookup yields CDR1 SGHNT and CDR2 YYREEE (reference sequence). In nucleotides, the CDR3 is TGTGCCAGCAGCTCCTTAGCGGGAGGGGTTACGGGGCCCGGGGAGCTGTTTTTT. Encoded protein: CASSSLAGGVTGPGELFF.

V gene TRBV9 combines with J gene TRBJ1-1, with 7 bases matching TRBD1. The CDR3 consists of 17 residues. Germline assignment: CDR1 SGDLS and CDR2 YYNGEE. Unmatched junction bases numbered 8, after V lost 0 bases and J lost 0 bases. CDR3 loop: CASSVDPAGGMNTEAFF. Here the CDR3 DNA reads TGTGCCAGCAGCGTAGACCCAGCAGGGGGGATGAACACTGAAGCTTTCTTT.

CDR3 DNA: TGTGCCAGCTCAGAGGGTAGGGGGCGAGATACGCAGTATTTT. Protein product: CASSEGRGRDTQYF. The chain has TRBV18 and TRBJ2-3, with 7 nucleotides matching TRBD1. Germline-derived CDR1 and CDR2 are KGHSH and LQKENI. Trimming removed 5 bases from V and 5 bases from J; junction bases left unmatched: 7. This CDR3 has 14 amino acids.

This sequence joins TRBV5-1 and TRBJ2-3; the match to TRBD2 covers 9 bases. Germline-derived CDR1 and CDR2 are SGHRS and YFSETQ. This CDR3 has 14 residues. V lost 4 bases to trimming and J lost 5 bases; unmatched junction nucleotides: 5. CDR3 sequence: CASSLSGSGDTQYF. The CDR3 DNA is TGCGCCAGCAGCCTTAGCGGGAGTGGAGATACGCAGTATTTT. Looking up the rest from reference TRBV5-1 and TRBJ2-3 gives the full variable domain: KAGVTQTPRYLIKTRGQQVTLSCSPISGHRSVSWYQQTPGQGLQFLFEYFSETQRNKGNFPGRFSGRQFSNSRSEMNVSTLELGDSALYLCASSLSGSGDTQYFGPGTRLTVL.

This clone was observed once. The chain has TRBV7-9 and TRBJ1-1; D is perhaps TRBD1 (5 bases). CDR3 size: 13 residues. Trimming cost V 3 bases and J 3 bases, with 8 bases left between them. Per germline, CDR1 SEHNR and CDR2 FQNEAQ (reference sequence). The chain's CDR3 is CASSFEGDTEAFF. CDR3 nucleotide sequence: TGTGCCAGCAGCTTTGAAGGGGACACTGAAGCTTTCTTT. The whole variable domain, filled in from reference TRBV7-9 and TRBJ1-1, reads DTGVSQNPRHKITKRGQNVTFRCDPISEHNRLYWYRQTLGQGPEFLTYFQNEAQLEKSRLLSDRFSAERPKGSFSTLEIQRTEQGDSAMYLCASSFEGDTEAFFGQGTRLTVV.

The chain has TRBV11-2 and TRBJ2-7, with D unclear. This CDR3 comprises 13 residues. Germline V CDR1 and CDR2: SGHAT, FQNNGV. Deletions cut 5 bases from V and 3 bases from J, with 11 bases between. The CDR3 loop reads CASSPKFRYEQYF. CDR3 nucleotides: TGTGCCAGCAGCCCTAAATTCCGCTACGAGCAGTACTTC. The full variable domain, with the rest looked up from reference TRBV11-2 and TRBJ2-7, is EAGVAQSPRYKIIEKRQSVAFWCNPISGHATLYWYQQILGQGPKLLIQFQNNGVVDDSQLPKDRFSAERLKGVDSTLKIQPAKLEDSAVYLCASSPKFRYEQYFGPGTRLTVT.

The chain has TRBV28 and TRBJ1-2; TRBD1 aligns across 9 bases. Germline V lookup: CDR1 MDHEN, CDR2 SYDVKM. The CDR3 length is 16 residues. Trimming at V came to 3 bases and at J to 2 bases, leaving 7 bases not matched to a gene. The CDR3 here is CASSFRPGTGNYGYTF. The CDR3 nucleotides are TGTGCCAGCAGTTTTCGTCCCGGGACAGGGAACTATGGCTACACCTTC.